Only one count was recorded for the clone carrying this TCR beta chain. The data were obtained in a study of cytomegalovirus exposure and HLA in healthy donors. Per the germline V gene, CDR1 is SGHRS and CDR2 is YFSETQ. Trimming at V came to 4 bases and at J to 2 bases, leaving 3 bases not matched to a gene. The CDR3 extends over 14 amino acids. The PCR had 60 Vbeta and 13 Jbeta primers. Generated by immunoSEQ multiplex PCR, the TCRdb table keeps only in-frame clones and is missing some. The sample has over 200,000 clones; about four fifths are singletons. The sample consisted of PBMCs. The chain links TRBV5-1 to TRBJ1-2; 9 bases are shared with TRBD1. The sequence derives from a woman between 40 and 50 years old in good health and CMV-seropositive. CDR3: CASSPGTGNYGYTF. DNA of the CDR3: TGCGCCAGCAGCCCCGGGACAGGGAACTATGGCTACACCTTC.